This T cell receptor (beta chain) came from a study of control samples from healthy donors and cancer patients. Sequenced by immunoSEQ multiplex PCR; TCRdb stores in-frame clones only, minus some. The sample lists hundreds of thousands of clones, about nine tenths occurring once. The TCR was taken from a man aged 40-55 years with head and neck cancer. The sequencing sample was made of PBMCs.

CDR3 nucleotide sequence: TGTGCCAGCAGCCGAGCGGGGGAGACAACCAGGTTTTATGGCTACACCTTC. It translates to CASSRAGETTRFYGYTF. The gene calls are TRBV11-2 and TRBJ1-2; D might be TRBD1 (5 bases). The CDR3 contains 17 residues. Germline V gene lookup returns CDR1 SGHAT and CDR2 FQNNGV. V lost 5 bases to trimming and J lost 5 bases, with 24 bases between them. The full variable domain, in which reference TRBV11-2 and TRBJ1-2 provide the parts outside the CDR3, is EAGVAQSPRYKIIEKRQSVAFWCNPISGHATLYWYQQILGQGPKLLIQFQNNGVVDDSQLPKDRFSAERLKGVDSTLKIQPAKLEDSAVYLCASSRAGETTRFYGYTFGSGTRLTVV.